This entry features one T cell receptor (beta chain) sequence. This specimen belongs to a study of cytomegalovirus exposure and HLA in healthy donors. Study information: From some 180 million T cells, an earlier analysis saw approximately 110 million unique TCR beta sequences. Among the 398 genotyped donors, 65% to 90% were placed in the Caucasian-associated ancestry cluster.

The PCR was carried out with 60 Vbeta primers and 13 Jbeta primers. The table came from immunoSEQ multiplex PCR; TCRdb's copy has only in-frame clones and leaves some out. The repertoire holds 120,000 or so clones, 65% to 75% seen once, with approximately 3.8% in the top ten. Whereas donors were nominally healthy upon sampling, unrecorded immune exposures were probable. The CDR3 contains 15 residues. Looked up from germline, CDR1 is SGDLS and CDR2 is YYNGEE. The V end lost 3 bases, the J end lost 0 bases, and 9 bases lay between the germline ends. The chain has TRBV9 and TRBJ2-2; possibly TRBD2 for D (6 bases). Sequencing was carried out using PBMCs. This TCR was sampled from a man aged 35-49 years in good health and CMV-seropositive. The CDR3, as DNA: TGTGCCAGCAGCGGTAGCGGAACGAACACCGGGGAGCTGTTTTTT. Its translation: CASSGSGTNTGELFF.